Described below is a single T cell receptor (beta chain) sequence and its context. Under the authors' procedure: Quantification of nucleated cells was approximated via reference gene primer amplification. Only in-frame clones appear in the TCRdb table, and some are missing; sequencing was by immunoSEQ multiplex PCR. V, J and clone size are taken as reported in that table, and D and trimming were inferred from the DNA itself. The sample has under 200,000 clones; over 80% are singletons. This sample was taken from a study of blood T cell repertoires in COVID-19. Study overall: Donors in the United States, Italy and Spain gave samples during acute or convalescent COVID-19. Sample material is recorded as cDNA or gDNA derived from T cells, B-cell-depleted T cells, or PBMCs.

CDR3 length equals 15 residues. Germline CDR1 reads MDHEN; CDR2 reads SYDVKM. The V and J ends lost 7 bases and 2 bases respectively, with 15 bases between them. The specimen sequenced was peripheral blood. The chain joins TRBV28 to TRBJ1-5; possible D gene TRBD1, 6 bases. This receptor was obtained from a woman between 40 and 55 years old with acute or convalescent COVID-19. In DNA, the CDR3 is TGTGCCAGCACCCCCAGCCAGGGGCGCAATCAGCCCCAGCATTTT. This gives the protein CASTPSQGRNQPQHF.